The clone carrying this TCR beta chain has a handful of counts. The CDR3 contains 14 residues. Germline V gene sequence: CDR1 WSHSY, CDR2 SAAADI. Trimming cost V 6 bases and J 3 bases, with 9 bases left between them. These data are taken from a study of blood T cell repertoires in COVID-19. Across the whole study: PBMCs, B-cell-depleted T cells, or T cells were the source of the cDNA or gDNA that made up the material.

The cohort comprised adults aged about 18 to 89 years residing in about two dozen US areas. Cohorts were assigned according to the clinical history that participants reported. Repertoires were generated with immunoSEQ multiplex PCR, while TCRdb's copy carries only in-frame clones and drops some. The table includes approximately 300,000 clones, around 90% detected once. V is TRBV10-2 and J is TRBJ1-6; no clear D. The receptor was isolated from a man aged 55 to 70 who had recovered from COVID-19. The sequenced material came from PBMCs or T cells enriched from blood (not recorded which). This CDR3 reads CASRDRDYNSPLHF. The CDR3 nucleotides are TGCGCCAGCAGAGACCGGGACTATAATTCACCCCTCCACTTT.